Reported below is one TCR beta chain. The data were obtained in a study of blood T cell repertoires in COVID-19. Study context: Samples representing acute and convalescent COVID-19 were sourced from the United States, Italy and Spain. Nucleic acid was either cDNA or gDNA, and it came from T cells, B-cell-depleted T cells, or PBMCs.

The CDR3 consists of 16 residues. The germline CDR1 and CDR2 sequences are KGHSH and LQKENI. After removal of 4 bases from V and 6 bases from J, the junction contained 8 bases not matched to a gene. Methods used by the authors: Reference gene primers were amplified, and this amplification served to estimate nucleated cell counts. Sequenced by immunoSEQ multiplex PCR; TCRdb stores in-frame clones only, minus some. D and trimming were read from the DNA, whereas the V and J calls and clone size are those reported in that table. The table shows about 170,000 clones, with about 90% occurring only once. The chain combines TRBV18 with TRBJ2-2; 10 nucleotides line up with TRBD2. This TCR derives from a man aged 25-45 years with COVID-19, enrolled during active disease. The sequencing sample was made of peripheral blood. The CDR3 protein is CASSRSAGGPAGELFF. The CDR3 DNA reads as TGTGCCAGCTCACGTTCAGCGGGAGGGCCTGCCGGGGAGCTGTTTTTT.